These 5 T cell receptor beta chains share one sample of origin, sequenced in a study of T cell changes during pregnancy in multiple sclerosis. Using immunoSEQ multiplex PCR, the repertoire was profiled, and TCRdb retains in-frame clones only, with some absent. Seen here are about 40,000 clones, approximately 94% observed once, and the top ten hold approximately 1.8%. The source material was peripheral blood, sampled in the third trimester of pregnancy. These receptors came from a female donor with multiple sclerosis, enrolled in a pregnancy study.

This clone appeared a single time. The chain employs TRBV6-1 and TRBJ1-3; 9 bases align to TRBD1. The CDR3 spans 17 residues. The germline CDR1 and CDR2 sequences are MNHNS and SASEGT. J gave up 4 bases and V 2 bases, and 9 bases lay outside the gene matches. CDR3 residues: CASSENKSGQGGNTIYF. CDR3 bases: TGTGCCAGCAGTGAAAATAAGTCGGGACAGGGAGGAAACACCATATATTTT.

The chain recombines TRBV27 with TRBJ2-1, with D possibly being TRBD2 (5 bases). CDR1 and CDR2 (germline): MNHEY, SMNVEV (reference sequence). Trimming left V 5 bases short and J 7 bases short, with 21 bases between. The CDR3 contains 16 residues. In nucleotides, the CDR3 is TGTGCCAGCAGTCCCCCCTTTTGGCAGAGGGTTAATGAGCAGTTCTTC. It yields the protein CASSPPFWQRVNEQFF.

DNA for the CDR3: TGTGCCAGCAGCGCCGGGACAGGGTTGTCCAAAAACATTCAGTACTTC. Amino acids: CASSAGTGLSKNIQYF. This chain connects TRBV9 to TRBJ2-4; 9 bases agree with TRBD1. Germline trimming cut 3 bases from V and 2 bases from J; bases unmatched to any gene: 6. The CDR3 contains 16 residues. Germline V gene lookup returns CDR1 SGDLS and CDR2 YYNGEE. The variable domain in full, completed from reference TRBV9 and TRBJ2-4, reads DSGVTQTPKHLITATGQRVTLRCSPRSGDLSVYWYQQSLDQGLQFLIQYYNGEERAKGNILERFSAQQFPDLHSELNLSSLELGDSALYFCASSAGTGLSKNIQYFGAGTRLSVL.

This clone was seen once. The genes are TRBV6-1 and TRBJ2-6; D gene uncertain. Trimming took off 7 bases at V and 4 bases at J, with 11 bases between the two ends. CDR1 and CDR2 (germline): MNHNS, SASEGT. The CDR3 covers 14 residues. CDR3 sequence: CASTGFSGANVLTF. In nucleotides, the CDR3 is TGTGCCAGCACCGGGTTCTCCGGGGCCAACGTCCTGACTTTC.

This CDR3 reads CATSRVTPGDTEAFF. In DNA form, the CDR3 reads TGTGCCACCAGCAGAGTCACCCCAGGGGACACTGAAGCTTTCTTT. The chain links TRBV15 to TRBJ1-1, with D possibly TRBD1 on 6 matching bases. Per germline, CDR1 LNHNV and CDR2 YYDKDF (reference sequence). Trimming removed 1 base from V and 3 bases from J, with 12 bases in between. This CDR3 region has 15 residues.